The 8 T cell receptor beta chains below were found in one sample sequenced in a study of blood T cell repertoires in COVID-19. Profiled with immunoSEQ multiplex PCR; TCRdb holds only in-frame clones, not every one. The table shows about 84,000 clones, with 83% occurring only once. Input material: peripheral blood. The receptor source for this set is a man older than 75 with active or convalescent COVID-19.

This clone was detected only a few times. The rearrangement uses TRBV6-5 and TRBJ2-7; a possible D gene is TRBD2 (6 bases). Germline V gene sequence: CDR1 MNHEY, CDR2 SVGAGI. V gave up 10 bases and J gave up 3 bases, with 13 bases separating them. CDR3 length equals 12 residues. The CDR3 reads CATRAGGYEQYF. The CDR3 nucleotides read TGTGCCACCAGGGCCGGGGGCTACGAGCAGTACTTC.

The rearrangement uses TRBV19 and TRBJ1-2; 7 bases agree with TRBD1. The V segment lost 5 bases and the J segment 1 base; nucleotides outside the gene matches: 4. CDR3 length: 14 amino acids. Looked up from germline, CDR1 is LNHDA and CDR2 is SQIVND (reference sequence). This CDR3 is CASSLGQHNYGYTF. CDR3 nucleotide sequence: TGTGCCAGTAGTCTGGGACAGCATAACTATGGCTACACCTTC.

V and J are TRBV30 and TRBJ2-5; D is ambiguous. V was cut by 2 bases and J by 3 bases, with 7 bases left in between. CDR1 GTSNPN and CDR2 SVGIG come from the germline V gene (reference sequence). The CDR3 extends over 12 amino acids. The CDR3 coding sequence is TGTGCCTGGAGTCCCCGGGAAGAGACCCAGTACTTC. It encodes CAWSPREETQYF.

This clone was detected once. The chain uses TRBV20-1 and TRBJ1-1, with D possibly being TRBD1 (6 bases). Trimming took off 3 bases at V and 10 bases at J, with 12 bases between the two ends. Germline V gives CDR1 DFQATT, CDR2 SNEGSKA (reference sequence). This CDR3 is 11 amino acids long. The CDR3 nucleotides read TGCAGTGCTAGCAGGGGCCTACCAGCTTTCTTT. Its protein product is CSASRGLPAFF.

The chain recombines TRBV6-2 or TRBV6-3 with TRBJ1-2; D is unclear. The germline V and J ends were trimmed by 2 bases and 8 bases, with 9 bases remaining between them. From germline, CDR1 is MNHEY and CDR2 SVGEGT. The CDR3 runs 12 residues. The CDR3 is CASSYLPEGYTF. CDR3 nucleotide sequence: TGTGCCAGCAGTTACCTCCCTGAGGGCTACACCTTC.

The chain uses TRBV6-1 and TRBJ2-7; D gene uncertain. Germline lookup yields CDR1 MNHNS and CDR2 SASEGT. The CDR3 totals 14 residues. The V end was cut by 3 bases, the J end by 3 bases, with 12 bases between. CDR3 bases: TGTGCCAGCAGTGAGGCATCCTTGTACTACGAGCAGTACTTC. This sequence encodes CASSEASLYYEQYF.

V and J are TRBV3-1 (or the pseudogene TRBV3-2) and TRBJ1-1, with unresolved D. V was shortened by 2 bases and J by 4 bases, with 14 bases between the two germline ends. This CDR3 is 15 amino acids long. CDR1 LGHDT and CDR2 YNNKEL come from the germline V gene (reference sequence). CDR3 loop: CASSQRRGGFTEAFF. The CDR3 bases are TGTGCCAGCAGCCAAAGGCGGGGAGGGTTCACTGAAGCTTTCTTT.

V gene TRBV6-5 combines with J gene TRBJ2-5; perhaps TRBD1 as D (6 bases). The V end lost 7 bases, the J end lost 5 bases, and 20 bases lay between the germline ends. This CDR3 is 15 amino acids long. Looked up from germline, CDR1 is MNHEY and CDR2 is SVGAGI. The CDR3 nucleotides are TGTGCCAGCACATCAGGGGCACGGGGTAAGGAGACCCAGTACTTC. It translates to CASTSGARGKETQYF.